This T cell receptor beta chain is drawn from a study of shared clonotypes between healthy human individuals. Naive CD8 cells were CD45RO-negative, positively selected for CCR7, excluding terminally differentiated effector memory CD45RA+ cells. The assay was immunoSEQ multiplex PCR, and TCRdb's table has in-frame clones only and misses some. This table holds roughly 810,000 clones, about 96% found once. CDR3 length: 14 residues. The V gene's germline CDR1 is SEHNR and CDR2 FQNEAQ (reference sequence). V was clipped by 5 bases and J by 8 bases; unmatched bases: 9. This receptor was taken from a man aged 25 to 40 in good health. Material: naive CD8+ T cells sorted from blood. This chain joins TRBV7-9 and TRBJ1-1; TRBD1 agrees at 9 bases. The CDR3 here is CASSPGQGRGEAFF. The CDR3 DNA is TGTGCCAGCAGCCCGGGACAGGGTAGAGGCGAAGCTTTCTTT.